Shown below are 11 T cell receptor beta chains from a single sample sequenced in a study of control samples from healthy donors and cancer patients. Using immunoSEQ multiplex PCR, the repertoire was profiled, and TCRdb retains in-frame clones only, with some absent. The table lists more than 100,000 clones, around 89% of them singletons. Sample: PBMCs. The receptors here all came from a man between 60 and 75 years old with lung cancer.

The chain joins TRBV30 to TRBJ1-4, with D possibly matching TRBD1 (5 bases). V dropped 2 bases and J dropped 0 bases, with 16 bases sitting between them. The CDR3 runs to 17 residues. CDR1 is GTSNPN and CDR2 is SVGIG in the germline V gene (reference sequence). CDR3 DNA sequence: TGTGCCTGGAGTACACACCTTGGGGGGTCAACTAATGAAAAACTGTTTTTT. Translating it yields CAWSTHLGGSTNEKLFF.

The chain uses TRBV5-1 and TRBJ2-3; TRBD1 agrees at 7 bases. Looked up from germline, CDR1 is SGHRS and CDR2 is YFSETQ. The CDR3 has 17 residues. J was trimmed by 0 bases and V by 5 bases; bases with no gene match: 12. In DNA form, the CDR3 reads TGCGCCAGCAGTATCTTCCCGACAGGGTCTAGCACAGATACGCAGTATTTT. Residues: CASSIFPTGSSTDTQYF.

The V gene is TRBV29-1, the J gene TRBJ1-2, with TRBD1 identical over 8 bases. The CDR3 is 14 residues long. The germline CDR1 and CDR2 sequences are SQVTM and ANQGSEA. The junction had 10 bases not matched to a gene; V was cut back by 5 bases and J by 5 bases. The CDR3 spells CSVPDLDRVYGYTF. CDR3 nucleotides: TGCAGCGTTCCCGATTTGGACAGGGTATATGGCTACACCTTC.

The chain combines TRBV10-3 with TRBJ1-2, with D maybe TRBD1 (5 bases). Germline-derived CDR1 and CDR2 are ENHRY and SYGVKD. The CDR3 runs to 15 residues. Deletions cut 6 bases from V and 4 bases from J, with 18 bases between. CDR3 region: CAISATTGGGYGYTF. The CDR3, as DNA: TGTGCCATCAGCGCCACCACAGGTGGGGGCTATGGCTACACCTTC.

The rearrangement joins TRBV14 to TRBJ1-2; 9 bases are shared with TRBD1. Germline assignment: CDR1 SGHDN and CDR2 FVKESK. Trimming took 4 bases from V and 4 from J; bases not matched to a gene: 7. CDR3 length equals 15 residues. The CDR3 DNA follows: TGTGCCAGCAGCCGGAGGACAGGGGACACCTATGGCTACACCTTC. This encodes CASSRRTGDTYGYTF.

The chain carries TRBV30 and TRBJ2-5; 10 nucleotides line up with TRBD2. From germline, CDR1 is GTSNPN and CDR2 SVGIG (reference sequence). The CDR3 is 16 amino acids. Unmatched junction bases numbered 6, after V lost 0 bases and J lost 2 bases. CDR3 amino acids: CAWSVLAGPSQETQYF. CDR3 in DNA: TGTGCCTGGAGTGTACTAGCGGGGCCATCGCAAGAGACCCAGTACTTC.

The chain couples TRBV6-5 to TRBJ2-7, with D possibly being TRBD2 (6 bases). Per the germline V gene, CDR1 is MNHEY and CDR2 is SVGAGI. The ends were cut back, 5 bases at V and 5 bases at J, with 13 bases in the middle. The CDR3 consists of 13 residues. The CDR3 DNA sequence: TGTGCCAGCAGTACAGAAACGGGGGACGAGCAGTACTTC. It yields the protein CASSTETGDEQYF.

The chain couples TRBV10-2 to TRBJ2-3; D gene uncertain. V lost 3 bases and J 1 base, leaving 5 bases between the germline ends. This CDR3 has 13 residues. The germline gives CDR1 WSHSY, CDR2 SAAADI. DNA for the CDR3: TGCGCCAGCAGTGACGACGGCACAGATACGCAGTATTTT. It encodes CASSDDGTDTQYF.

The CDR3 reads CASSLSGTGATEAFF. CDR3 coding DNA: TGTGCCAGCTCACTATCCGGGACAGGGGCGACTGAAGCTTTCTTT. This chain uses TRBV18 with TRBJ1-1; 10 bases are a match to TRBD1. CDR3 length equals 15 residues. V lost 4 bases to trimming and J lost 5 bases; unmatched junction nucleotides: 7. Germline-derived CDR1 and CDR2 are KGHSH and LQKENI.

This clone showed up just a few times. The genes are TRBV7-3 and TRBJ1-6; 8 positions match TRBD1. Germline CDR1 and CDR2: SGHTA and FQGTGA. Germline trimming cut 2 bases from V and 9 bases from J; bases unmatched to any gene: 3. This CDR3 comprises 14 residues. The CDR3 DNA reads TGTGCCAGCAGCTTAGAGACAGGGGTTTCACCCCTCCACTTT. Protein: CASSLETGVSPLHF.

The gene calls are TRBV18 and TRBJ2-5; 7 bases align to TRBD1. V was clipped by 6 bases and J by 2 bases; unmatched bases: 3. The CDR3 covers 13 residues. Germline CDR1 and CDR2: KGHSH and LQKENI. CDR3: CASSQQGQETQYF. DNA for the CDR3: TGTGCCAGCTCGCAACAGGGGCAAGAGACCCAGTACTTC.